This TCR beta chain derives from a study of high-grade serous ovarian cancer treatment subgroups. The wider study: Samples averaged roughly 14,000 reads and about 7,100 unique TCR beta rearrangements.

Tumor tissue was taken before any definitive surgery or chemotherapy was given. Findings of the study overall: Same-patient tumor repertoires overlapped at about 0.11 to 0.8; different patients barely overlapped. The analyses considered CDR3 and ignored CDR1 and CDR2.

The CDR3 has 15 residues. Germline CDR1 is LNHDA and CDR2 is SQIVND (reference sequence). Trimming took 5 bases from V and 2 from J; bases not matched to a gene: 8. Repertoires were generated with immunoSEQ multiplex PCR, while TCRdb's copy carries only in-frame clones and drops some. The top ten clones hold approximately 10% of a sample with more than 6,000 clones, about three quarters of them seen once. This clone was observed a few times. Its antigen is unknown. The V and J genes are TRBV19 and TRBJ1-1; 7 bases agree with TRBD1. The sequenced material came from tumor tissue. The sequence came from a human donor with high-grade serous ovarian cancer. The CDR3, as DNA: TGTGCCAGTAGTGGCAGGGGGGCGGGTAACACTGAAGCTTTCTTT. Translating it yields CASSGRGAGNTEAFF.